The 26 T cell receptor beta chains reported below all come from one sample, sequenced in a study of sequential checkpoint blockade in melanoma. The assay was immunoSEQ multiplex PCR, and TCRdb's table has in-frame clones only and misses some. The table has roughly 29,000 clones, 75% to 85% seen once; the top ten hold about 17%. This sample's treatment: randomized to nivolumab then ipilimumab (arm A) or the reverse (arm B). Specimen: CD8+ T cells sorted from blood (inferred from file names), collected from a patient given nivolumab and ipilimumab in sequence. These receptors all come from a human donor with melanoma.

The chain links TRBV2 to TRBJ2-7; no firm D call. The V end was cut by 3 bases, the J end by 1 base, with 4 bases between. Germline V lookup: CDR1 SNHLY, CDR2 FYNNEI. The CDR3 loop spans 12 amino acids. This CDR3 is CASSDSSYEQYF. Written as DNA, the CDR3 is TGTGCCAGCAGTGACAGTTCCTACGAGCAGTACTTC.

The CDR3: CASSVRDRKESGTEAFF. The CDR3 DNA reads TGCGCCAGCAGTGTACGGGACAGAAAGGAGAGTGGCACTGAAGCTTTCTTT. The chain joins TRBV10-1 to TRBJ1-1; the match to TRBD1 covers 7 bases. The CDR3 contains 17 residues. V was clipped by 4 bases and J by 4 bases; unmatched bases: 15. CDR1 and CDR2 (germline): WNHNN, SYGVQD (reference sequence).

This rearrangement joins TRBV6-5 to TRBJ2-1; 8 bases map to TRBD2. V lost 2 bases and J lost 5; bases outside the gene matches: 5. Germline V CDR1 and CDR2: MNHEY, SVGAGI. This CDR3 is built from 15 residues. The CDR3 sequence is CASSYSGRLDNEQFF. CDR3 nucleotide sequence: TGTGCCAGCAGTTACAGCGGGAGACTTGACAATGAGCAGTTCTTC.

The sample holds a few counts of this clone. The rearrangement links TRBV9 to TRBJ2-7; 8 positions match TRBD2. The V gene's germline CDR1 is SGDLS and CDR2 YYNGEE. Trimming took 4 bases from V and 5 from J; bases not matched to a gene: 5. The CDR3 runs to 13 residues. The CDR3 loop is CASSRGGGDEQYF. CDR3 nucleotide sequence: TGTGCCAGCAGCCGGGGGGGAGGCGACGAGCAGTACTTC.

About this clone itself: The junction departs from the called germline gene at one end, perhaps through a read error. Other DNA sequences in this specimen translate into the identical CDR3. CDR3 amino acids: CASSPGQGVEPQHF. CDR3 DNA: TGTGCCAGCAGTCCCGGACAGGGGGTCGAGCCCCAGCACTTT. J is TRBJ1-5 and V is TRBV27; 10 bases line up with TRBD1. The CDR3 loop spans 14 amino acids. Germline lookup yields CDR1 MNHEY and CDR2 SMNVEV (reference sequence).

The rearrangement joins TRBV19 to TRBJ2-6, with D possibly matching TRBD1 (6 bases). CDR1 is LNHDA and CDR2 is SQIVND in the germline V gene (reference sequence). This CDR3 is built from 15 residues. Trimming removed 3 bases from V and 3 bases from J, with 9 bases in between. The CDR3 here is CASSMWGRGANVLTF. CDR3 sequence (DNA): TGTGCCAGTAGTATGTGGGGGCGTGGGGCCAACGTCCTGACTTTC.

The chain uses TRBV28 and TRBJ1-6, with D maybe TRBD1 (5 bases). CDR3 length equals 14 residues. V was cut by 2 bases and J by 7 bases, with 9 bases left in between. Per germline, CDR1 MDHEN and CDR2 SYDVKM. The CDR3 protein is CASSLGTSNSPLHF. The CDR3, as DNA: TGTGCCAGCAGTTTAGGGACTAGCAATTCACCCCTCCACTTT.

This sequence joins TRBV4-2 and TRBJ2-7; 8 nucleotides align to TRBD1. The CDR3 is made up of 14 amino acids. V was pared by 1 base and J by 5 bases, with 4 bases of the junction left unmatched. In germline, CDR1 is LGHNA, CDR2 YNFKEQ. The CDR3 nucleotides read TGTGCCAGCAGCCAAGGCCAGGGGGCACACGAGCAGTACTTC. This codes for CASSQGQGAHEQYF.

The chain links TRBV30 to TRBJ1-5, with a possible D match to TRBD1 (6 bases). Germline CDR1 GTSNPN, CDR2 SVGIG (reference sequence). The CDR3 length is 14 residues. With 4 bases removed from V and 7 bases from J, the gap between germline ends came to 17 bases. The CDR3 DNA sequence: TGTGCCTGGACCGCGTTGTCTGGGGGCCAGCCCCAGCATTTT. Translating gives CAWTALSGGQPQHF. The complete variable domain, with remaining parts taken from reference TRBV30 and TRBJ1-5, reads SQTIHQWPATLVQPVGSPLSLECTVEGTSNPNLYWYRQAAGRGLQLLFYSVGIGQISSEVPQNLSASRPQDRQFILSSKKLLLSDSGFYLCAWTALSGGQPQHFGDGTRLSIL.

The chain joins TRBV7-2 to TRBJ1-1; D gene unclear. Trimming shortened V by 3 bases and J by 2 bases, and 7 bases separated the two germline ends. Germline V gene data show CDR1 as SGHTA and CDR2 as FQGNSA. The CDR3 is 13 amino acids. The CDR3 bases are TGTGCCAGCAGCTTGGGCACCAACACTGAAGCTTTCTTT. This gives the protein CASSLGTNTEAFF.

The chain uses TRBV11-2 and TRBJ2-7; D is ambiguous. V dropped 2 bases and J dropped 0 bases, with 5 bases sitting between them. Germline CDR1 and CDR2: SGHAT and FQNNGV. This CDR3 comprises 13 residues. CDR3 sequence reads: CASSLPSSYEQYF. DNA of the CDR3: TGTGCCAGCAGCTTACCCAGCTCCTACGAGCAGTACTTC.

The gene calls are TRBV5-4 and TRBJ2-1; D may be TRBD2 (6 bases). Germline V gene sequence: CDR1 SGHNT, CDR2 YYREEE (reference sequence). The CDR3 extends over 14 amino acids. V lost 4 bases, J lost 7 bases, and 15 bases lay in between. For the CDR3, the DNA is TGTGCCAGCAGCCAGCCAACTCGGGGGAATGAGCAGTTCTTC. The encoded protein is CASSQPTRGNEQFF.

This clone was recorded a few times. The V gene is TRBV9, the J gene TRBJ2-1, with unresolved D. With 0 bases removed from V and 12 bases from J, the gap between germline ends came to 10 bases. CDR3 length: 12 amino acids. Germline CDR1 SGDLS, CDR2 YYNGEE. This chain's CDR3 is CASSVGLTAQFF. The CDR3 DNA sequence: TGTGCCAGCAGCGTAGGGCTGACTGCGCAGTTCTTC.

The chain's CDR3 is CASSQARASYEQYF. CDR3 nucleotide sequence: TGCGCCAGCAGCCAAGCCAGGGCCTCCTACGAGCAGTACTTC. V is TRBV4-1 and J is TRBJ2-7; a weak D match, TRBD1 (5 bases). The CDR3 runs 14 residues. Germline CDR1 and CDR2: MGHRA and YSYEKL. The V gene lost 1 base and the J gene lost 0 bases, with 7 bases spanning the gap.

The V gene is TRBV28, the J gene TRBJ2-5; TRBD1 matches 8 bases. Germline-derived CDR1 and CDR2 are MDHEN and SYDVKM. The CDR3 is 16 amino acids. V lost 5 bases and J lost 4; bases outside the gene matches: 12. The CDR3 DNA reads TGTGCCAGCAGTCCTTCTCAGGACAGGGTACGAGAGACCCAGTACTTC. Protein product: CASSPSQDRVRETQYF.

The rearrangement uses TRBV6-6 and TRBJ1-1, with no clear D. The CDR3 contains 13 residues. Deletions cut 4 bases from V and 4 bases from J, with 10 bases between. Germline CDR1 reads MNHNY; CDR2 reads SVGAGI (reference sequence). This CDR3 reads CASSSRVGTEAFF. In nucleotides, the CDR3 is TGTGCCAGCAGTTCGAGGGTTGGCACTGAAGCTTTCTTT.

This clone was detected a few times. The rearrangement joins TRBV27 to TRBJ1-2, with D possibly matching TRBD1 (5 bases). The germline CDR1 and CDR2 sequences are MNHEY and SMNVEV (reference sequence). The V and J ends lost 3 bases and 2 bases respectively, with 10 bases between them. The CDR3 loop spans 14 amino acids. The CDR3 coding sequence is TGTGCCAGCAGTTTGGCAGGGTCCAACTATGGCTACACCTTC. Translating it yields CASSLAGSNYGYTF.

The chain is built from TRBV9 and TRBJ2-2, with 7 bases aligning to TRBD1. The CDR3 runs 15 residues. Trimming cost V 2 bases and J 5 bases; bases outside gene matches: 6. From germline, CDR1 is SGDLS and CDR2 YYNGEE. The CDR3 protein is CASSVETGTTGELFF. CDR3 coding DNA: TGTGCCAGCAGCGTCGAGACAGGGACAACCGGGGAGCTGTTTTTT. Drawing the rest from reference TRBV9 and TRBJ2-2, the complete variable domain is DSGVTQTPKHLITATGQRVTLRCSPRSGDLSVYWYQQSLDQGLQFLIQYYNGEERAKGNILERFSAQQFPDLHSELNLSSLELGDSALYFCASSVETGTTGELFFGEGSRLTVL.

The chain carries TRBV11-2 and TRBJ2-7; 10 positions agree with TRBD2. The CDR3 has 15 amino acids. V lost 4 bases and J lost 5; bases outside the gene matches: 8. Germline lookup yields CDR1 SGHAT and CDR2 FQNNGV. CDR3 bases: TGTGCCAGCAGCTACCTAGCGGGAGATAGGAACGAGCAGTACTTC. Amino acid sequence: CASSYLAGDRNEQYF.

The rearrangement uses TRBV18 and TRBJ2-5; maybe TRBD1 (5 bases). The assigned J gene may be wrong: the sequence end matches TRBJ2-7 better. The CDR3 has 12 amino acids. Germline values: CDR1 KGHSH, CDR2 LQKENI. The CDR3 DNA reads as TGTGCCAGCGGGGCGATCTCCTACGAGCAGTACTTC. Translated, it gives CASGAISYEQYF.

This clone occurred a few times. The chain carries TRBV10-3 and TRBJ2-3; 7 positions match TRBD2. The CDR3 is made up of 18 amino acids. Germline CDR1 is ENHRY and CDR2 is SYGVKD. The J segment lost 5 bases and the V segment lost 6 bases, leaving 20 bases of the junction unmatched. CDR3 nucleotide sequence: TGTGCCATCAGCCCGGCGTGGCGGGAGCGGGGCAAGAAAGATACGCAGTATTTT. It specifies CAISPAWRERGKKDTQYF.

This clone has only a few counts. This chain uses TRBV5-6 with TRBJ1-1; D gene unclear. Per the germline V gene, CDR1 is SGHDT and CDR2 is YYEEEE. V was trimmed by 0 bases and J by 0 bases, leaving 9 bases between them. This CDR3 region has 15 residues. The CDR3 DNA follows: TGTGCCAGCAGCTTGGGGCGGCCCTTGAACACTGAAGCTTTCTTT. Residues: CASSLGRPLNTEAFF.

The chain combines TRBV27 with TRBJ1-2, with D possibly matching TRBD1 (5 bases). Trimming cost V 5 bases and J 3 bases, with 10 bases left between them. Germline values: CDR1 MNHEY, CDR2 SMNVEV (reference sequence). CDR3 length: 13 residues. Here the CDR3 reads CASSHGGDYGYTF. DNA of the CDR3: TGTGCCAGCAGTCATGGGGGGGACTATGGCTACACCTTC.

The V gene is TRBV4-1, the J gene TRBJ2-1; 9 bases fit TRBD1. This CDR3 comprises 16 residues. V shed 1 base and J 6 bases; nucleotides not matched to a gene: 7. The germline gives CDR1 MGHRA, CDR2 YSYEKL. The CDR3 here is CASSQVWTGVGNEQFF. DNA for the CDR3: TGCGCCAGCAGCCAAGTGTGGACAGGGGTCGGCAATGAGCAGTTCTTC.

The rearrangement links TRBV6-6 to TRBJ2-7, with D maybe TRBD2 (5 bases). Between the trimmed V and J ends, which lost 0 bases and 6 bases, there was a span of 12 bases. The CDR3 sequence is 14 residues long. The germline V gene encodes CDR1 MNHNY and CDR2 SVGAGI (reference sequence). CDR3 sequence reads: CASSYSRLGGEQYF. As DNA, the CDR3 is TGTGCCAGCAGTTACTCCCGTCTCGGAGGCGAGCAGTACTTC.

The chain's CDR3 is CASSQKREPSYEQYF. In nucleotides, the CDR3 is TGCGCCAGCAGCCAAAAACGGGAGCCCTCCTACGAGCAGTACTTC. The chain links TRBV4-3 to TRBJ2-7; the D gene is possibly TRBD2 (6 bases). There are 15 residues in the CDR3. Germline CDR1 and CDR2: LGHNA and YSLEER. With 2 bases removed from V and 0 bases from J, the gap between germline ends came to 11 bases.